Listed here is a single TCR beta chain. This clonotype was picked up many times. Its recognized antigen is unknown. Within one base of it there is no much larger clone, and no base qualities were kept. Sequencing instrument: Illumina HiSeq 2000. Multiplex PCR amplification was used to build the TCR beta chain libraries. The amplified TCR beta chain products were analyzed by high-throughput sequencing. The public reads were reanalyzed by TCRdb: fastp trimming at Q25, MiXCR alignment, in-frame beta chains only. A single entry per CDR3 protein holds the most common genes and DNA from its merged rows. The sample data list 150,000 to 200,000 distinct CDR3 sequences, and 30% to 35% of these were observed just once. The ten largest clones represent approximately 3.9% of the sample. The lymph node samples were taken from the axillary draining lymph nodes of breast cancer patients. CDR3 length: 14 amino acids, cysteine to phenylalanine. Only the CDR3 DNA is retained, 42 bases long and in frame from the first base. Clipping removes 2 bases from V and 2 bases from J, with 1 as the unmatched junction base count. Based on the germline V gene, the CDR1 and CDR2 sequences are SNHLY and FYNNEI.

This specimen belongs to a study of breast tumors, draining lymph nodes, adjacent tissues listed by TCRdb under 2016. Study-level background: In breast cancer patients, the study compared the TCR beta repertoires of tumor, adjacent nontumor tissue and axillary lymph nodes. In human breast cancer, the study set out to assess how tumor, surrounding tissue and draining lymph node repertoires relate to one another and whether T cells might be exchanged between them. General findings and caveats noted by the study authors: Tumor and nontumor tissue repertoires were significantly more similar in luminal-like than in basal-like breast cancer. The conclusion that tumor T cells originate in lymph nodes was framed as consistent with a hypothesis rather than directly demonstrated. The data were judged consistent with most tumor T cells deriving from the lymph node and then expanding within tumor tissue. Tumors showed preferential V and J gene usage, and their T-cell repertoire diversity fell below that of lymph nodes yet above that of nontumor tissue.

The sequence derives from a female donor with breast cancer. Some clones in this sample may be carry-over from other donors' samples. Sequencing was carried out using axillary lymph node tissue. Rearrangement joined TRBV2 to TRBJ2-7, with 9 middle bases fitting TRBD1. The DNA is as follows: TGTGCCAGCAGTGAACGGGACAGGGCCTACGAGCAGTACTTC. It translates to CASSERDRAYEQYF.